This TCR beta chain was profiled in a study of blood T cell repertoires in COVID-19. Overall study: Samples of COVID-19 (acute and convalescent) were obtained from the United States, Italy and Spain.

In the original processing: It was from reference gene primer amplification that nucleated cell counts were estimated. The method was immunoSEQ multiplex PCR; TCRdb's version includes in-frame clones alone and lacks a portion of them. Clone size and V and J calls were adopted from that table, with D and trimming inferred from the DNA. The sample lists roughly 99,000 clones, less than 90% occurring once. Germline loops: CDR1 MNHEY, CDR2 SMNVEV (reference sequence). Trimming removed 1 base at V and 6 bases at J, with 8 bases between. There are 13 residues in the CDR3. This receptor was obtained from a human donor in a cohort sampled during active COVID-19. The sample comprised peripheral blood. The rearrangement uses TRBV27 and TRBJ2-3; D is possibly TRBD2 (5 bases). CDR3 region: CASSLLGGDTQYF. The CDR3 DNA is TGTGCCAGCAGTTTATTAGGCGGGGATACGCAGTATTTT.